This passage covers 26 T cell receptor beta chains from one sample sequenced in a study of blood T cell repertoires in COVID-19. Method: immunoSEQ multiplex PCR; TCRdb's copy keeps in-frame clones and lacks some. The sample carries hundreds of thousands of clones, roughly 88% recorded once. The sequencing sample was made of PBMCs or T cells enriched from blood (not recorded which). The receptors derive from a woman aged 50 to 65 who had recovered from COVID-19.

The rearrangement uses TRBV7-2 and TRBJ1-1, with D tentatively TRBD1 (5 bases). Looked up from germline, CDR1 is SGHTA and CDR2 is FQGNSA. This CDR3 comprises 15 residues. Trimming removed 2 bases at V and 4 bases at J, with 14 bases between. For the CDR3, the DNA is TGTGCCAGCAGCTTATGGCAGGGTTCTGGCACTGAAGCTTTCTTT. Its translation: CASSLWQGSGTEAFF. The entire variable domain, with the rest obtained from reference TRBV7-2 and TRBJ1-1, is as follows: GAGVSQSPSNKVTEKGKDVELRCDPISGHTALYWYRQSLGQGLEFLIYFQGNSAPDKSGLPSDRFSAERTGGSVSTLTIQRTQQEDSAVYLCASSLWQGSGTEAFFGQGTRLTVV.

The chain has TRBV27 and TRBJ1-5; 7 bases are a match to TRBD1. Germline CDR1 and CDR2: MNHEY and SMNVEV (reference sequence). The CDR3 covers 13 residues. V gave up 5 bases and J gave up 6 bases; unmatched junction bases: 4. This CDR3 reads CASSDRESQPQHF. CDR3 in DNA: TGTGCCAGCAGTGACAGGGAGAGTCAGCCCCAGCATTTT.

The chain recombines TRBV28 with TRBJ1-2; D may be TRBD1 (5 bases). CDR1 is MDHEN and CDR2 is SYDVKM in the germline V gene. CDR3 length: 13 amino acids. Trimming cost V 6 bases and J 8 bases, with 16 bases left between them. CDR3 DNA sequence: TGTGCCAGCAGGGTCCCCTCGACAGAAGGCTACACCTTC. Its translation is CASRVPSTEGYTF.

This clone was found once. Additional DNA sequences in this sample encode the identical CDR3. The J gene is TRBJ1-5, the V gene TRBV12-3 or TRBV12-4; D is undetermined. The CDR3 loop spans 13 amino acids. V lost 3 bases to trimming and J lost 0 bases, with 3 bases between them. CDR3 residues: CASSFHSNQPQHF. DNA of the CDR3: TGTGCCAGCAGTTTTCATAGCAATCAGCCCCAGCATTTT.

The V gene is TRBV28, the J gene TRBJ1-3; D might be TRBD1 (5 bases). V was cut by 6 bases and J by 2 bases, with 14 bases left in between. The CDR3 has 15 amino acids. Germline V gives CDR1 MDHEN, CDR2 SYDVKM. The CDR3 loop reads CASRLTGGAGNTIYF. The CDR3 DNA reads as TGTGCCAGCAGGTTGACTGGGGGGGCTGGAAACACCATATATTTT. The variable domain in full, with the rest retrieved from reference TRBV28 and TRBJ1-3, is DVKVTQSSRYLVKRTGEKVFLECVQDMDHENMFWYRQDPGLGLRLIYFSYDVKMKEKGDIPEGYSVSREKKERFSLILESASTNQTSMYLCASRLTGGAGNTIYFGEGSWLTVV.

The sample holds a few counts of this clone. The CDR3 protein is CASSFGGTNTGELFF. CDR3 sequence (DNA): TGTGCCAGCAGCTTCGGGGGGACGAACACCGGGGAGCTGTTTTTT. The chain employs TRBV5-5 and TRBJ2-2; 7 bases are a match to TRBD2. V lost 2 bases, J lost 0 bases, and 1 base stayed unmatched. Looked up from germline, CDR1 is SGHKS and CDR2 is YYEKEE (reference sequence). This CDR3 spans 15 amino acids.

The chain joins TRBV27 to TRBJ2-3; TRBD2 aligns across 12 bases. CDR3 length: 15 residues. Per germline, CDR1 MNHEY and CDR2 SMNVEV (reference sequence). V shed 5 bases, J shed 3 bases, and the junction held 3 bases outside the gene matches. CDR3 region: CASSELAGGTDTQYF. Here the CDR3 DNA reads TGTGCCAGCAGTGAACTAGCGGGGGGAACAGATACGCAGTATTTT.

This chain uses TRBV5-1 with TRBJ1-1; 9 nucleotides align to TRBD1. CDR3 length: 13 residues. Germline V lookup: CDR1 SGHRS, CDR2 YFSETQ. V shed 5 bases and J 9 bases; nucleotides not matched to a gene: 8. The CDR3 sequence: CASRTGTGYQAFF. DNA of the CDR3: TGCGCCAGCAGGACCGGGACAGGGTATCAAGCTTTCTTT.

The chain is built from TRBV12-3 or TRBV12-4 and TRBJ1-2; D is perhaps TRBD1 (6 bases). The CDR3 spans 13 residues. The ends were cut back, 6 bases at V and 8 bases at J, with 16 bases in the middle. The CDR3 DNA reads as TGTGCCAGCAGAGCTGACAGGTCTTGGGGCTACACCTTC. It translates to CASRADRSWGYTF.

This clone was seen once. This chain joins TRBV18 and TRBJ1-4, with TRBD1 as a possible D gene (5 bases). With 3 bases removed from V and 8 bases from J, the gap between germline ends came to 13 bases. The CDR3 is made up of 14 amino acids. The germline V gene encodes CDR1 KGHSH and CDR2 LQKENI. CDR3 amino acids: CASSPGGVEEKLFF. The CDR3 DNA is TGTGCCAGCTCACCTGGAGGGGTGGAAGAAAAACTGTTTTTT.

The chain uses TRBV6-4 and TRBJ2-1; 8 bases align to TRBD2. CDR3 length equals 13 residues. J lost 6 bases, V lost 5 bases, and 3 bases had no gene match. Germline CDR1 reads MRHNA; CDR2 reads SNTAGT. CDR3 sequence: CASSMGLGNEQFF. CDR3 nucleotide sequence: TGTGCCAGCAGTATGGGACTAGGCAATGAGCAGTTCTTC.

The V call is TRBV5-4, the J call TRBJ2-3; 12 bases match TRBD2. Germline CDR1 reads SGHNT; CDR2 reads YYREEE (reference sequence). Trimming cost V 3 bases and J 2 bases; bases outside gene matches: 4. The CDR3 has 16 residues. The CDR3 sequence: CASSSGLAGSTDTQYF. DNA of the CDR3: TGTGCCAGCAGCTCCGGACTAGCGGGGTCCACAGATACGCAGTATTTT.

Turning to this clone: This sample includes further DNA sequences coding for the same CDR3. The chain is built from TRBV5-1 and TRBJ2-5, with D possibly matching TRBD1 (6 bases). The V and J ends lost 4 bases and 0 bases respectively, with 10 bases between them. The CDR3 consists of 14 residues. The germline CDR1 and CDR2 sequences are SGHRS and YFSETQ. CDR3 sequence reads: CASSGGGHQETQYF. CDR3 bases: TGCGCCAGCAGCGGGGGCGGTCACCAAGAGACCCAGTACTTC.

This chain joins TRBV5-1 and TRBJ2-1; D is possibly TRBD2 (6 bases). The CDR3 is 15 amino acids. Trimming left V 0 bases short and J 5 bases short, with 12 bases between. Germline-derived CDR1 and CDR2 are SGHRS and YFSETQ. The CDR3 region has the DNA TGCGCCAGCAGCTTGGAGAGGAGGGCCGACAATGAGCAGTTCTTC. Protein sequence: CASSLERRADNEQFF. The full variable domain, completed using reference TRBV5-1 and TRBJ2-1, is KAGVTQTPRYLIKTRGQQVTLSCSPISGHRSVSWYQQTPGQGLQFLFEYFSETQRNKGNFPGRFSGRQFSNSRSEMNVSTLELGDSALYLCASSLERRADNEQFFGPGTRLTVL.

The V call is TRBV6-2 or TRBV6-3, the J call TRBJ1-1, with D perhaps matching TRBD1 (6 bases). CDR1 MNHEY and CDR2 SVGEGT come from the germline V gene. Trimming stripped 4 bases from V and 0 bases from J, with 21 bases between. This CDR3 contains 18 residues. CDR3 nucleotides: TGTGCCAGCAGTTGGGACACCAACTACAATTTCATGAACACTGAAGCTTTCTTT. Amino acids: CASSWDTNYNFMNTEAFF.

This clone occurred once. The genes are TRBV2 and TRBJ1-5, with TRBD1 as a possible D gene (5 bases). The CDR3 extends over 11 amino acids. In germline, CDR1 is SNHLY, CDR2 FYNNEI. V was cut by 6 bases and J by 12 bases, with 12 bases left in between. The DNA for the CDR3 is TGTGCCAGCAGATTAGACAGACTCCAGCATTTT. It translates to CASRLDRLQHF.

CDR3 sequence (DNA): TGTGCCAGCAGTAGATCAGACCCCGGGACAGGGGGATCTGGGGCCAACGTCCTGACTTTC. Translation: CASSRSDPGTGGSGANVLTF. The genes are TRBV2 and TRBJ2-6, with 11 bases identical to TRBD1. The CDR3 contains 20 residues. V dropped 5 bases and J dropped 1; count of bases not matched to a gene: 13. Germline-derived CDR1 and CDR2 are SNHLY and FYNNEI. Drawing the rest from reference TRBV2 and TRBJ2-6, the complete variable domain is EPEVTQTPSHQVTQMGQEVILRCVPISNHLYFYWYRQILGQKVEFLVSFYNNEISEKSEIFDDQFSVERPDGSNFTLKIRSTKLEDSAMYFCASSRSDPGTGGSGANVLTFGAGSRLTVL.

The rearrangement links TRBV7-9 to TRBJ2-1; weak D call: TRBD2 (7 bases). V was pared by 7 bases and J by 7 bases, with 23 bases between. This CDR3 is built from 16 residues. Germline loops: CDR1 SEHNR, CDR2 FQNEAQ (reference sequence). This chain's CDR3 is CASTPSPGGGGNEQFF. For the CDR3, the DNA is TGTGCCAGCACCCCTAGTCCCGGGGGAGGGGGGAATGAGCAGTTCTTC.

The chain has TRBV4-1 and TRBJ2-2; 7 bases align to TRBD2. CDR1 and CDR2 (germline): MGHRA, YSYEKL. The CDR3 is 16 residues long. V was clipped by 3 bases and J by 3 bases; unmatched bases: 7. The CDR3 is CASSQGGWVDTGELFF. The CDR3 nucleotides read TGCGCCAGCAGCCAGGGAGGGTGGGTCGACACCGGGGAGCTGTTTTTT.

The J gene is TRBJ1-2, the V gene TRBV7-9; D is perhaps TRBD1 (6 bases). CDR3 length equals 15 residues. Trimming cost V 4 bases and J 0 bases, with 12 bases left between them. Germline V lookup: CDR1 SEHNR, CDR2 FQNEAQ (reference sequence). The CDR3 bases are TGTGCCAGCAGCTCCGACAGGAACCCTAACTATGGCTACACCTTC. The encoded protein is CASSSDRNPNYGYTF.

The chain joins TRBV27 to TRBJ2-7, with 12 bases identical to TRBD2. There are 16 residues in the CDR3. Germline trimming cut 6 bases from V and 7 bases from J; bases unmatched to any gene: 13. From germline, CDR1 is MNHEY and CDR2 SMNVEV (reference sequence). The CDR3 DNA sequence: TGTGCCAGCAGACCCCGCGGGACTAGCGGGTGGTTGGAGCAGTACTTC. This sequence encodes CASRPRGTSGWLEQYF.

J is TRBJ1-2 and V is TRBV12-3 or TRBV12-4; maybe TRBD1 (5 bases). The V and J ends lost 5 bases and 5 bases respectively, with 6 bases between them. The CDR3 sequence is 11 residues long. The chain's CDR3 is CASSRQYGYTF. The CDR3 region has the DNA TGTGCCAGCAGTAGACAGTATGGCTACACCTTC.

The J gene is TRBJ2-1, the V gene TRBV19; the D is unclear. V was pared by 2 bases and J by 6 bases, with 17 bases between. Germline-derived CDR1 and CDR2 are LNHDA and SQIVND (reference sequence). The CDR3 runs to 16 residues. The CDR3 DNA sequence: TGTGCCAGTAGTATAAGCGTCTCCCTACGAGCCAATGAGCAGTTCTTC. This gives the protein CASSISVSLRANEQFF. Drawing the rest from reference TRBV19 and TRBJ2-1, the complete variable domain is DGGITQSPKYLFRKEGQNVTLSCEQNLNHDAMYWYRQDPGQGLRLIYYSQIVNDFQKGDIAEGYSVSREKKESFPLTVTSAQKNPTAFYLCASSISVSLRANEQFFGPGTRLTVL.

The chain uses TRBV18 and TRBJ2-7; 11 bases are shared with TRBD1. The CDR3 consists of 14 residues. CDR1 is KGHSH and CDR2 is LQKENI in the germline V gene. Trimming removed 1 base from V and 6 bases from J; junction bases left unmatched: 2. The chain's CDR3 is CASSPRTGGSEQYF. For the CDR3, the DNA is TGTGCCAGCTCACCACGGACAGGGGGCTCCGAGCAGTACTTC. The full variable domain, rest sourced from reference TRBV18 and TRBJ2-7, is NAGVMQNPRHLVRRRGQEARLRCSPMKGHSHVYWYRQLPEEGLKFMVYLQKENIIDESGMPKERFSAEFPKEGPSILRIQQVVRGDSAAYFCASSPRTGGSEQYFGPGTRLTVT.

The chain couples TRBV15 to TRBJ1-4; D call uncertain. This CDR3 has 16 residues. Deletions cut 2 bases from V and 2 bases from J, with 12 bases between. Germline CDR1 and CDR2: LNHNV and YYDKDF (reference sequence). CDR3 sequence (DNA): TGTGCCACCAGCAGACCGGGTCGGCATACTAATGAAAAACTGTTTTTT. Translated: CATSRPGRHTNEKLFF.

The chain employs TRBV28 and TRBJ2-7; 9 bases match TRBD2. The trim removed 4 bases at V and 2 bases at J, leaving 12 bases unmatched. From germline, CDR1 is MDHEN and CDR2 SYDVKM. The CDR3 covers 17 residues. The CDR3 loop is CASSWPFRGGATYEQYF. The CDR3 nucleotides are TGTGCCAGCAGTTGGCCCTTTCGCGGGGGGGCCACCTACGAGCAGTACTTC.